This section outlines one T cell receptor beta chain sequence together with its context. V gave up 0 bases and J gave up 4 bases; unmatched junction bases: 7. The germline V gene has CDR1 SGHTA and CDR2 FQGNSA. This CDR3 spans 16 amino acids. The source of the sample is a study of T cell changes during pregnancy in multiple sclerosis. TCRdb's table, derived via immunoSEQ multiplex PCR, lists solely in-frame clones and lacks some. The data contain about 62,000 clones, approximately 90% of them singletons. The sample was peripheral blood, taken in the first trimester of pregnancy. This clonotype was obtained from a female donor with multiple sclerosis, enrolled in a pregnancy study. The chain joins TRBV7-2 to TRBJ2-3, with 7 bases identical to TRBD2. In DNA, the CDR3 is TGTGCCAGCAGCTTAGCAGGCGGGGGAGTCTCAGATACGCAGTATTTT. It encodes CASSLAGGGVSDTQYF.